The 17 T cell receptor beta chains below all came from one sample that was sequenced in a study of cytomegalovirus exposure and HLA in healthy donors. PCR involved 60 Vbeta and 13 Jbeta primers. Only in-frame clones appear in the TCRdb table, and some are missing; sequencing was by immunoSEQ multiplex PCR. The sample has 150,000 to 200,000 clones; roughly 80% are singletons. Sequenced input: PBMCs. These receptors were taken from a woman aged 45 to 65 in good health and CMV-seropositive.

The chain combines TRBV7-9 with TRBJ1-2, with D possibly being TRBD1 (5 bases). V lost 1 base and J 0 bases, leaving 9 bases between the germline ends. Germline V gene lookup returns CDR1 SEHNR and CDR2 FQNEAQ (reference sequence). The CDR3 loop spans 15 amino acids. The CDR3 nucleotides read TGTGCCAGCAGCTTAGGACAGAGTGCTAACTATGGCTACACCTTC. It encodes CASSLGQSANYGYTF. The variable domain in full, with the rest retrieved from reference TRBV7-9 and TRBJ1-2, is DTGVSQNPRHKITKRGQNVTFRCDPISEHNRLYWYRQTLGQGPEFLTYFQNEAQLEKSRLLSDRFSAERPKGSFSTLEIQRTEQGDSAMYLCASSLGQSANYGYTFGSGTRLTVV.

This CDR3 reads CASREGLQTGELFF. For the CDR3, the DNA is TGCGCCAGCCGGGAGGGACTTCAGACCGGGGAGCTGTTTTTT. V gene TRBV5-1 combines with J gene TRBJ2-2; TRBD2 matches at 8 bases. The V gene end was trimmed by 7 bases and the J gene end by 5 bases; junction bases not matched to a gene: 7. The germline CDR1 and CDR2 sequences are SGHRS and YFSETQ. The CDR3 loop spans 14 amino acids.

This clone was seen just once. This chain joins TRBV9 and TRBJ1-6; TRBD1 is a possible D gene (6 bases). Germline loops: CDR1 SGDLS, CDR2 YYNGEE. V dropped 3 bases and J dropped 4 bases, with 11 bases sitting between them. The CDR3 covers 15 residues. The CDR3 nucleotides read TGTGCCAGCAGCGGGACAGCGTCATATAATTCACCCCTCCACTTT. Translated, it gives CASSGTASYNSPLHF.

CDR3 sequence (DNA): TGTGCCAGTAAACACAGGGGACGAGACACTGAAGCTTTCTTT. Translated: CASKHRGRDTEAFF. This chain joins TRBV19 and TRBJ1-1, with 7 bases fitting TRBD1. The trim removed 7 bases at V and 3 bases at J, leaving 8 bases unmatched. This CDR3 has 14 residues. The germline V gene has CDR1 LNHDA and CDR2 SQIVND (reference sequence).

V gene TRBV11-1 combines with J gene TRBJ2-1; TRBD2 agrees at 7 bases. This CDR3 has 12 residues. Germline CDR1 reads SGHAT; CDR2 reads FQDESV (reference sequence). V shed 5 bases, J shed 14 bases, and the junction held 9 bases outside the gene matches. The CDR3, as DNA: TGTGCCAGCAGCCCCGGGGGGAGTTGGGAGTTCTTC. This codes for CASSPGGSWEFF.

The chain is built from TRBV10-1 and TRBJ2-2; 8 bases agree with TRBD1. V lost 4 bases and J lost 1; bases outside the gene matches: 2. This CDR3 region has 15 residues. The V gene's germline CDR1 is WNHNN and CDR2 SYGVQD (reference sequence). The CDR3: CASSAGGMNTGELFF. DNA for the CDR3: TGCGCCAGCAGTGCAGGGGGCATGAACACCGGGGAGCTGTTTTTT.

The chain employs TRBV10-1 and TRBJ2-4, with TRBD1 matching 10 bases. CDR1 is WNHNN, CDR2 SYGVQD, per germline (reference sequence). The J segment lost 0 bases and the V segment lost 11 bases, leaving 13 bases of the junction unmatched. The CDR3 loop spans 17 amino acids. The chain's CDR3 is CAADGDRGEIAKNIQYF. In DNA, the CDR3 is TGCGCCGCAGACGGGGACAGGGGAGAAATAGCCAAAAACATTCAGTACTTC.

CDR3 DNA: TGTGCTAGTGGTTTCGGGACATTCTCTGGAAACACCATATATTTT. Translating gives CASGFGTFSGNTIYF. The V and J genes are TRBV12-5 and TRBJ1-3, with a possible D match to TRBD1 (6 bases). V was shortened by 3 bases and J by 0 bases, with 9 bases between the two germline ends. The length of the CDR3 is 15 residues. Germline CDR1 LGHNT, CDR2 FRNRAP.

J is TRBJ2-7 and V is TRBV27; TRBD1 aligns across 8 bases. The V segment lost 3 bases and the J segment 4 bases; nucleotides outside the gene matches: 5. The CDR3 sequence is 14 residues long. CDR1 and CDR2 from the germline V gene are MNHEY and SMNVEV (reference sequence). The CDR3 coding sequence is TGTGCCAGCAGTTTGGCAGGGGGCCTGTACGAGCAGTACTTC. Amino acid sequence: CASSLAGGLYEQYF.

CDR3 in DNA: TGCGCCAGCAGCCAAGAATGGACTAGCGGGAACACCGGGGAGCTGTTTTTT. As protein: CASSQEWTSGNTGELFF. The V call is TRBV4-1, the J call TRBJ2-2; 10 bases line up with TRBD2. After removal of 0 bases from V and 1 base from J, the junction contained 2 bases not matched to a gene. Germline V gene lookup returns CDR1 MGHRA and CDR2 YSYEKL. The length of the CDR3 is 17 residues.

V usage is TRBV19 and J usage is TRBJ1-3; possibly TRBD1 for D (5 bases). This CDR3 contains 17 residues. From germline, CDR1 is LNHDA and CDR2 SQIVND (reference sequence). With 5 bases removed from V and 1 base from J, the gap between germline ends came to 18 bases. The CDR3 is CASSPTGQSLSGNTIYF. The CDR3 coding sequence is TGTGCCAGTAGTCCGACCGGACAAAGTCTGTCTGGAAACACCATATATTTT.

The rearrangement uses TRBV19 and TRBJ1-4; TRBD1 matches 8 bases. J lost 4 bases, V lost 5 bases, and 9 bases had no gene match. From germline, CDR1 is LNHDA and CDR2 SQIVND (reference sequence). The CDR3 is 16 amino acids. The CDR3 region has the DNA TGTGCCAGTAGTTCCTCCGGACAGGGCCTTAATGAAAAACTGTTTTTT. As protein: CASSSSGQGLNEKLFF.

V and J are TRBV28 and TRBJ2-1, with D maybe TRBD1 (5 bases). Germline loops: CDR1 MDHEN, CDR2 SYDVKM. CDR3 length: 13 residues. V was trimmed by 3 bases and J by 6 bases, leaving 9 bases between them. The CDR3, as DNA: TGTGCCAGCAGTTTGACAGCTCCCAATGAGCAGTTCTTC. Protein sequence: CASSLTAPNEQFF. Using reference TRBV28 and TRBJ2-1 for the parts outside the CDR3, the full variable domain is DVKVTQSSRYLVKRTGEKVFLECVQDMDHENMFWYRQDPGLGLRLIYFSYDVKMKEKGDIPEGYSVSREKKERFSLILESASTNQTSMYLCASSLTAPNEQFFGPGTRLTVL.

V gene TRBV7-9 combines with J gene TRBJ1-4, with TRBD1 identical over 7 bases. Looked up from germline, CDR1 is SEHNR and CDR2 is FQNEAQ (reference sequence). V trimming: 5 bases; J trimming: 3 bases; junction bases outside the gene matches: 12. This CDR3 has 17 residues. CDR3 residues: CASSQIQGKLANEKLFF. Written as DNA, the CDR3 is TGTGCCAGCAGCCAAATACAGGGGAAATTGGCTAATGAAAAACTGTTTTTT.

This clone occurred a few times. V gene TRBV12-5 combines with J gene TRBJ1-2; D ambiguous. CDR3 length: 13 amino acids. Trimming left V 6 bases short and J 6 bases short, with 14 bases between. Germline V gene sequence: CDR1 LGHNT, CDR2 FRNRAP. The CDR3 here is CASGLGSGDGYTF. DNA for the CDR3: TGTGCTAGTGGCCTCGGGTCCGGGGATGGCTACACCTTC.

The chain couples TRBV5-1 to TRBJ1-4; 7 nucleotides line up with TRBD1. The V gene's germline CDR1 is SGHRS and CDR2 YFSETQ. This CDR3 region has 13 residues. J gave up 7 bases and V 8 bases, and 8 bases lay outside the gene matches. CDR3 sequence (DNA): TGCGCCAGTTCGACAGGGCTAATTGAAAAACTGTTTTTT. Amino acid sequence: CASSTGLIEKLFF.

The rearrangement joins TRBV2 to TRBJ1-5, with D unclear. V was shortened by 4 bases and J by 0 bases, with 13 bases between the two germline ends. Germline V lookup: CDR1 SNHLY, CDR2 FYNNEI. The CDR3 runs to 16 residues. The CDR3 sequence is CASSVGPGYSNQPQHF. DNA of the CDR3: TGTGCCAGCAGTGTCGGACCGGGGTATAGCAATCAGCCCCAGCATTTT.